One sample yielded the 26 T cell receptor beta chains listed below, sequenced in a study of blood T cells in healthy people across ages. Sample-barcoded 5' priming and a J-beta primer mix drove a second PCR of 7 to 11 cycles. Each CDR3 protein is one row after TCRdb ran MiXCR on the 5' RACE reads. The sample lists roughly 800,000 distinct CDR3 sequences, roughly 40% occurring once. The sequenced sample consisted of blood. The receptors stem from a young man in good health.

J is TRBJ1-4 and V is TRBV12-3 or TRBV12-4, with D hard to call. Trimming shortened V by 5 bases and J by 8 bases, and 12 bases separated the two germline ends. The CDR3 loop spans 13 amino acids. In nucleotides, the CDR3 is TGTGCCAGCAGTGCTTCCGGGCCCGAAAAACTGTTTTTT. Its protein is CASSASGPEKLFF.

This clonotype has more than one count but fewer than ten. The rearrangement uses TRBV7-2 and TRBJ1-2; D is undetermined. CDR1 and CDR2 from the germline V gene are SGHTA and FQGNSA. V lost 4 bases, J lost 4 bases, and 16 bases lay in between. CDR3 length equals 15 residues. Written as DNA, the CDR3 is TGTGCCAGCAGCTCCCTTTGGGGTGGGCTCTATGGCTACACCTTC. Translated: CASSSLWGGLYGYTF.

This chain connects TRBV7-2 to TRBJ1-2, with D perhaps TRBD1 (6 bases). Trimming removed 5 bases from V and 8 bases from J, with 21 bases in between. There are 15 residues in the CDR3. The germline V gene has CDR1 SGHTA and CDR2 FQGNSA. CDR3 loop: CASSRSQGTALGYTF. The CDR3 nucleotides read TGTGCCAGCAGCCGTTCGCAGGGGACGGCCTTGGGCTACACCTTC.

Turning to this clonotype: The junction differs from germline at one of its ends, possibly a read error. The chain recombines TRBV30 with TRBJ2-4; 8 bases map to TRBD1. The J call may be in error: the DNA end matches TRBJ2-7 better. Germline V CDR1 and CDR2: GTSNPN, SVGIG (reference sequence). The CDR3 covers 12 residues. The CDR3 region has the DNA TGTGCCGGGAGTCGACAGGGGCTCGAGCAGTACTTC. Amino acids: CAGSRQGLEQYF.

The V gene is TRBV10-3, the J gene TRBJ1-2; 7 bases are a match to TRBD1. Losses at the gene ends were 7 bases for V and 0 bases for J; bases not matched to a gene: 8. Germline CDR1 reads ENHRY; CDR2 reads SYGVKD. The CDR3 covers 15 residues. The CDR3 spells CAITDGTASNYGYTF. CDR3 DNA sequence: TGTGCCATCACCGACGGGACAGCTTCTAACTATGGCTACACCTTC.

The chain combines TRBV5-1 with TRBJ1-2; D call uncertain. Germline CDR1 SGHRS, CDR2 YFSETQ. Trimming took off 1 base at V and 8 bases at J, with 15 bases between the two ends. The CDR3 extends over 14 amino acids. CDR3 sequence: CASSLRLLWRGYTF. The CDR3 DNA reads as TGCGCCAGCAGCTTGAGGCTTCTCTGGCGGGGCTACACCTTC.

This clonotype has a handful of counts. The chain links TRBV20-1 to TRBJ2-7, with TRBD2 matching 11 bases. CDR1 is DFQATT and CDR2 is SNEGSKA in the germline V gene (reference sequence). Trimming removed 1 base from V and 3 bases from J; junction bases left unmatched: 5. The CDR3 has 15 residues. The DNA for the CDR3 is TGCAGTGCTAGAGTAACTAGCGGGGGTTTCTACGAGCAGTACTTC. This encodes CSARVTSGGFYEQYF.

This clonotype came up a few times. As DNA, the CDR3 is TGTGCCAGCAGCTTAGAAGGCGGGGGCGTAACAGATACGCAGTATTTT. Translating it yields CASSLEGGGVTDTQYF. The V call is TRBV7-2, the J call TRBJ2-3, with D possibly matching TRBD2 (7 bases). Trimming stripped 1 base from V and 3 bases from J, with 14 bases between. CDR3 length: 16 amino acids. From germline, CDR1 is SGHTA and CDR2 FQGNSA.

This clonotype was detected only a few times. The chain is built from TRBV7-2 and TRBJ2-7; maybe TRBD2 (5 bases). Germline values: CDR1 SGHTA, CDR2 FQGNSA. V lost 0 bases to trimming and J lost 7 bases, with 19 bases between them. This CDR3 spans 16 amino acids. The CDR3 DNA reads as TGTGCCAGCAGCTTAGCCGGGGTGAGCTCCTACAATGAGCAGTACTTC. This codes for CASSLAGVSSYNEQYF.

This clonotype turned up a few times. V gene TRBV28 combines with J gene TRBJ1-1; 9 nucleotides align to TRBD1. The CDR3 sequence is 12 residues long. The ends lost 5 bases at V and 10 bases at J; junction bases unmatched: 5. Germline CDR1 and CDR2: MDHEN and SYDVKM. The CDR3 is CASSRDRVGAFF. The CDR3 DNA sequence: TGTGCCAGCAGTCGGGACAGGGTTGGAGCTTTCTTT.

The rearrangement joins TRBV5-1 to TRBJ1-4, with D perhaps TRBD1 (6 bases). The CDR3 runs to 15 residues. Germline lookup yields CDR1 SGHRS and CDR2 YFSETQ. The V gene lost 4 bases and the J gene lost 3 bases, with 13 bases spanning the gap. The CDR3 DNA is TGCGCCAGCAGCGTTCGTTGGACAGCTAATGAAAAACTGTTTTTT. It encodes CASSVRWTANEKLFF.

Points on this clonotype: A read error may be the cause here, since a much bigger clone is one base away. The genes are TRBV15 and TRBJ2-1, with D perhaps TRBD1 or TRBD2 (5 bases each). V lost 0 bases, J lost 10 bases, and 10 bases lay in between. Germline CDR1 reads LNHNV; CDR2 reads YYDKDF (reference sequence). The CDR3 has 13 residues. Written as DNA, the CDR3 is TGTGCCACCAGCAGAGATCCAGGGAGCGAGCAGTTCTTC. As protein: CATSRDPGSEQFF.

This clonotype was counted only a few times. The rearrangement uses TRBV4-1 and TRBJ2-1; 7 nucleotides match TRBD2. The CDR3 spans 16 residues. Germline trimming cut 1 base from V and 1 base from J; bases unmatched to any gene: 4. CDR1 and CDR2 (germline): MGHRA, YSYEKL. CDR3 DNA sequence: TGCGCCAGCAGCCAAGGGAGCGGGGAGTCCTACAATGAGCAGTTCTTC. Amino acids: CASSQGSGESYNEQFF.

This chain joins TRBV27 and TRBJ1-6, with TRBD1 identical over 8 bases. From germline, CDR1 is MNHEY and CDR2 SMNVEV (reference sequence). The trim removed 6 bases at V and 6 bases at J, leaving 10 bases unmatched. The CDR3 runs to 16 residues. The CDR3 region is CASRFGQGRSNSPLHF. As DNA, the CDR3 is TGTGCCAGCAGATTCGGACAGGGAAGGAGTAATTCACCCCTCCACTTT.

In this sample, this clonotype turned up many times. The V gene is TRBV27, the J gene TRBJ2-7; TRBD1 or TRBD2 may be the D gene (5 bases each). Germline V gene lookup returns CDR1 MNHEY and CDR2 SMNVEV (reference sequence). The CDR3 covers 15 residues. Trimming pared 6 bases from V and 0 bases from J, leaving 15 bases between. CDR3 nucleotides: TGTGCCAGCAGACTTCTCCGGGACGGCTCCTACGAGCAGTACTTC. Translation gives CASRLLRDGSYEQYF.

Regarding this clonotype: A clone one base away is much larger, so this may be a read error. The chain joins TRBV4-1 to TRBJ2-1; D perhaps matches TRBD2 (6 bases). There are 16 residues in the CDR3. The germline V gene has CDR1 MGHRA and CDR2 YSYEKL. As DNA, the CDR3 is TGCGCCAGCGGCCAAGTGGCCCTAGCGAGACCCAATGAGCAGTTCTTC. It encodes CASGQVALARPNEQFF.

V gene TRBV7-2 combines with J gene TRBJ2-3; TRBD2 might be the D (6 bases). This CDR3 region has 16 residues. Germline V lookup: CDR1 SGHTA, CDR2 FQGNSA. V lost 1 base and J lost 3, with 14 bases in between. As DNA, the CDR3 is TGTGCCAGCAGCTTAGGTGCGGGATTGATAACAGATACGCAGTATTTT. Translating gives CASSLGAGLITDTQYF.

The chain carries TRBV9 and TRBJ2-1; tentative D call: TRBD2 (6 bases). This CDR3 region has 17 residues. Trimming removed 4 bases from V and 4 bases from J, with 21 bases in between. Germline loops: CDR1 SGDLS, CDR2 YYNGEE. The DNA for the CDR3 is TGTGCCAGCAGCCCCGGGATGATGAGCGGGCGGTACAATGAGCAGTTCTTC. The encoded protein is CASSPGMMSGRYNEQFF.

This clonotype has only a few counts. This chain uses TRBV12-3 or TRBV12-4 with TRBJ1-1; no reliable D call. The CDR3 has 11 residues. V lost 8 bases to trimming and J lost 3 bases, with 7 bases between them. The DNA for the CDR3 is TGTGCCAGCGGGTGGGACACTGAAGCTTTCTTT. Residues: CASGWDTEAFF.

This clonotype has more than one count but fewer than ten. V and J are TRBV5-1 and TRBJ1-1; 7 bases match TRBD1. With 7 bases clipped from V and 1 base from J, the junction kept 4 bases outside the gene matches. The CDR3 runs to 13 residues. From germline, CDR1 is SGHRS and CDR2 YFSETQ. The CDR3 sequence is CASLGTENTEAFF. In DNA, the CDR3 is TGCGCCAGCCTCGGGACAGAGAACACTGAAGCTTTCTTT.

This clonotype showed up many times. CDR3 coding DNA: TGCAGCGTTGAACTCCGTCCACGTGTCGCTGGGGAGCAGTTCTTC. It yields the protein CSVELRPRVAGEQFF. The rearrangement joins TRBV29-1 to TRBJ2-1, with D hard to call. CDR3 length: 15 amino acids. V lost 2 bases, J lost 10 bases, and 21 bases lay in between. Germline values: CDR1 SQVTM, CDR2 ANQGSEA.

V gene TRBV7-7 combines with J gene TRBJ2-3, with 11 bases identical to TRBD2. Germline trimming cut 5 bases from V and 0 bases from J; bases unmatched to any gene: 7. The CDR3 is 17 residues long. The germline V gene has CDR1 SSHAT and CDR2 FNYEAQ (reference sequence). CDR3: CASSEATSGESTDTQYF. DNA of the CDR3: TGTGCCAGCAGCGAAGCGACTAGCGGGGAGAGCACAGATACGCAGTATTTT. Using reference TRBV7-7 and TRBJ2-3 for the parts outside the CDR3, the full variable domain is GAGVSQSPRYKVTKRGQDVTLRCDPISSHATLYWYQQALGQGPEFLTYFNYEAQPDKSGLPSDRFSAERPEGSISTLTIQRTEQRDSAMYRCASSEATSGESTDTQYFGPGTRLTVL.

In regard to this clonotype: Possible read error: a much larger clone is one base away. The rearrangement uses TRBV20-1 and TRBJ2-7; D perhaps matches TRBD1 (6 bases). This CDR3 has 12 residues. V lost 8 bases, J lost 5 bases, and 16 bases lay in between. Germline CDR1 DFQATT, CDR2 SNEGSKA (reference sequence). CDR3 in amino acids: CSTPTDSHEQYF. The CDR3 region has the DNA TGCAGTACTCCAACGGACAGCCACGAGCAGTACTTC.

In this sample, this clonotype turned up a few times. This chain joins TRBV12-3 or TRBV12-4 and TRBJ2-1, with D unclear. Trimming shortened V by 1 base and J by 6 bases, and 13 bases separated the two germline ends. The CDR3 loop spans 15 amino acids. CDR3 DNA sequence: TGTGCCAGCAGTTTAGTCTTGACTGGGGTCAATGAGCAGTTCTTC. Translating it yields CASSLVLTGVNEQFF.

The genes are TRBV20-1 and TRBJ1-4; D remains ambiguous. Germline loops: CDR1 DFQATT, CDR2 SNEGSKA (reference sequence). The CDR3 runs 12 residues. V lost 3 bases and J 5 bases, leaving 7 bases between the germline ends. The CDR3 nucleotides read TGCAGTGCTAGCGCCGTGAATGAAAAACTGTTTTTT. As protein: CSASAVNEKLFF.

The V call is TRBV7-3, the J call TRBJ2-4; 7 nucleotides align to TRBD2. This CDR3 is 13 amino acids long. Germline assignment: CDR1 SGHTA and CDR2 FQGTGA. After removal of 1 base from V and 13 bases from J, the junction contained 7 bases not matched to a gene. The CDR3 loop reads CASSLSVGGEQYF. The CDR3 DNA is TGTGCCAGCAGCTTAAGTGTGGGGGGGGAGCAGTACTTC.